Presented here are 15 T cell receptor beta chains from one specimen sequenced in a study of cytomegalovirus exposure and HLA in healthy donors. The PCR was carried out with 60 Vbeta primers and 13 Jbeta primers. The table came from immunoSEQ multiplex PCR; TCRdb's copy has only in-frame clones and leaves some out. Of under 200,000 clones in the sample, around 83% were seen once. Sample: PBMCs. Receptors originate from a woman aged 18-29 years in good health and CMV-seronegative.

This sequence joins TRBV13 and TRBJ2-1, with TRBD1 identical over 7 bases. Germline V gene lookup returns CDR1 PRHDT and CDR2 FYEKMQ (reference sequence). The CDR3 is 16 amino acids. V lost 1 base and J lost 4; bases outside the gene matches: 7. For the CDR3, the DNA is TGTGCCAGCAGCTTAGTGGCCGGGACAGAGTACAATGAGCAGTTCTTC. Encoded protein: CASSLVAGTEYNEQFF.

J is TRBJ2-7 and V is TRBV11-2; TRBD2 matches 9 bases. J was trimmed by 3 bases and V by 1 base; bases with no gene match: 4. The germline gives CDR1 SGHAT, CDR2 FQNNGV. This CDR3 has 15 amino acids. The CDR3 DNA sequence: TGTGCCAGCAGCTTAGGGACAGCGGGAGGCTACGAGCAGTACTTC. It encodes CASSLGTAGGYEQYF.

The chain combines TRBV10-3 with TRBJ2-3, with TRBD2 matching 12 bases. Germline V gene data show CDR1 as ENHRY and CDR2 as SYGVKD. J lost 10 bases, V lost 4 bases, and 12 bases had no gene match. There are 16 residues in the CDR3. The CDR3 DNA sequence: TGTGCCATCAGTGCGCCGAGGACTAGCGGGGAATCGGCGCAGTATTTT. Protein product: CAISAPRTSGESAQYF.

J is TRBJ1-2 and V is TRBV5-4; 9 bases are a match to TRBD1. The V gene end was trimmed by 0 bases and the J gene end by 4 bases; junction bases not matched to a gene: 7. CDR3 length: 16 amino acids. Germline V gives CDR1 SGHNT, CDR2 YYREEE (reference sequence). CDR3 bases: TGTGCCAGCAGCTTGGGTGACAGGGGGGCAGGCTATGGCTACACCTTC. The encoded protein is CASSLGDRGAGYGYTF.

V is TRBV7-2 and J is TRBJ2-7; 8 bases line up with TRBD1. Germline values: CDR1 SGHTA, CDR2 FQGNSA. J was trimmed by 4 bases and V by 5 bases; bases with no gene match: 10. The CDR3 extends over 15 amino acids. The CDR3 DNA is TGTGCCAGCAGCAGTTCCGGGACAGGCAGGTACGAGCAGTACTTC. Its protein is CASSSSGTGRYEQYF.

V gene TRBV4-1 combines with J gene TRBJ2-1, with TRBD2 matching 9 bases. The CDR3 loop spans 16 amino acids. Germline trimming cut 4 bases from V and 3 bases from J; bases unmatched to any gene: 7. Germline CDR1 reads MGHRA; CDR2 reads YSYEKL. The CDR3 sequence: CASSPTFSGSYNEQFF. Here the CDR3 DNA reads TGCGCCAGCAGCCCCACCTTTAGCGGGAGCTACAATGAGCAGTTCTTC.

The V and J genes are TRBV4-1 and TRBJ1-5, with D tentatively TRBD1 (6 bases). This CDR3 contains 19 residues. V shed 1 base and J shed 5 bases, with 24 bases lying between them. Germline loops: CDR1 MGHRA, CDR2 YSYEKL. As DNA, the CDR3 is TGCGCCAGCAGCCAAGTACAGTCGGGAGGGGGGCCTATGTATCAGCCCCAGCATTTT. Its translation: CASSQVQSGGGPMYQPQHF.

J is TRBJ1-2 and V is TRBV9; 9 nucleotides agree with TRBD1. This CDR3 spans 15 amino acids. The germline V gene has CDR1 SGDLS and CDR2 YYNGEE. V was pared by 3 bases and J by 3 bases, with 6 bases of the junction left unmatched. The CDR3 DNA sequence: TGTGCCAGCAGCGGAGGACAGGGGTTAGACTATGGCTACACCTTC. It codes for CASSGGQGLDYGYTF. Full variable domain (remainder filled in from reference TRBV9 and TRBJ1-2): DSGVTQTPKHLITATGQRVTLRCSPRSGDLSVYWYQQSLDQGLQFLIQYYNGEERAKGNILERFSAQQFPDLHSELNLSSLELGDSALYFCASSGGQGLDYGYTFGSGTRLTVV.

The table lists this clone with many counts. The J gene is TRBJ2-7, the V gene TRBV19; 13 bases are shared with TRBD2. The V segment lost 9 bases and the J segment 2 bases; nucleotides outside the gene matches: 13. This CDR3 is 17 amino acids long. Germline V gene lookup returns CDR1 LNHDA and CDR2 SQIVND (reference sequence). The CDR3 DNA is TGTGCCAGCCCAAGAGGGACTAGCGGGAACGTCACCTACGAGCAGTACGTC. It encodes CASPRGTSGNVTYEQYV.

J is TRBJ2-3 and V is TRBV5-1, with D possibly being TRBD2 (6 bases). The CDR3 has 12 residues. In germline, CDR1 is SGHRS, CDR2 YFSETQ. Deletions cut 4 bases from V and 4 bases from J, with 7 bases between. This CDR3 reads CASSTGADTQYF. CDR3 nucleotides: TGCGCCAGCAGCACGGGGGCAGATACGCAGTATTTT.

The CDR3 region is CASSSEGRGHPISYEQYF. The CDR3, as DNA: TGTGCCAGCAGCTCCGAAGGGAGGGGACACCCCATCTCCTACGAGCAGTACTTC. The chain carries TRBV7-8 and TRBJ2-7; weak D call: TRBD2 (7 bases). The V gene lost 4 bases and the J gene lost 0 bases, with 22 bases spanning the gap. The length of the CDR3 is 18 residues. Per germline, CDR1 SGHVS and CDR2 FQNEAQ.

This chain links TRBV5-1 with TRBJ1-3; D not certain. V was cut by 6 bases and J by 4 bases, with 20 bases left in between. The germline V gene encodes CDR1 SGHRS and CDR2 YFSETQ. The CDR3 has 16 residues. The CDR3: CASKEAAGFGGNTIYF. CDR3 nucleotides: TGCGCCAGCAAGGAGGCTGCCGGGTTTGGGGGAAACACCATATATTTT.

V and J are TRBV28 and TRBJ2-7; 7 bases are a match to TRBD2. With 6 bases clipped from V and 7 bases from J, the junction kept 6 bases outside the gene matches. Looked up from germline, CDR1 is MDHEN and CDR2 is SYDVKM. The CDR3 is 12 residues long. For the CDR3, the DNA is TGTGCCAGCAGGGAAGCGGGACGTGAGCAGTACTTC. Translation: CASREAGREQYF.

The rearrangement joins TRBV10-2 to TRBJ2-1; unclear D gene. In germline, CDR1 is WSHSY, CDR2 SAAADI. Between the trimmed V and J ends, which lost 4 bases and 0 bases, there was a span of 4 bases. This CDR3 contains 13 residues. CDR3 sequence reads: CASSASSYNEQFF. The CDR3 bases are TGCGCCAGCAGTGCGAGCTCCTACAATGAGCAGTTCTTC.

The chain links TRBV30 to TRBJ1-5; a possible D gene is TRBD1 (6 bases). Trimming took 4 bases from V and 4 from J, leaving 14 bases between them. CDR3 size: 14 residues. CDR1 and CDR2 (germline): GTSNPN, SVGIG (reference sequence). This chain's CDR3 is CAWTQGGGNQPQHF. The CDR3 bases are TGTGCCTGGACTCAAGGGGGGGGTAATCAGCCCCAGCATTTT.